The T cell receptor beta chain described here comes from a study of regulatory T cells in long-lasting Graves disease. This clonotype was seen a handful of times. Compared with germline, one end of the junction differs, possibly owing to a read error. To make TCR beta libraries, researchers used iRepertoire HTBI primers and Arm-PCR of CDR3 regions. TCRdb fed the multiplex PCR reads into MiXCR, producing one record per CDR3 protein. The profile shows roughly 360,000 distinct CDR3 sequences, approximately 12% of them singletons. The sample's time point: newly diagnosed GD, antithyroid drugs for less than 3 months. From RNA extracted from PBMCs, the TCR library was made. Germline V gene data show CDR1 as LGHNT and CDR2 as FRNRAP. This CDR3 spans 17 amino acids. This sample was shared with a second study, whose subject was T cells in Graves' hyperthyroidism and ophthalmopathy.

The chain uses TRBV12-5 and TRBJ2-7; tentative D call: TRBD2 (5 bases). This specimen was peripheral blood mononuclear cells (PBMCs), taken at new diagnosis, from a patient treated with antithyroid drugs. The source is a woman aged 18-35 years with Graves disease. The CDR3 reads CTSGIPHPRHIAYEQYF. CDR3 nucleotides: TGTACTAGTGGTATCCCCCACCCAAGACATATCGCCTACGAGCAGTACTTC.